The sequence of this T cell receptor (beta chain) was determined in a study of T cells after yellow fever vaccination (dated by TCRdb to about 2019). General notes on the study: The SMART-Seq v4 Ultra Low Input RNA kit was used to prepare libraries from fractions with low cell numbers. To track T-cell clones before and after primary and booster YFV17D yellow fever vaccination, bulk TCR alpha and beta repertoires were sequenced longitudinally. Two healthy male donors, one aged 18 to 29 and one aged 30 to 40 years, were included in the cohort. Blood was collected at multiple timepoints before and after primary and secondary immunization, and bulk PBMC replicates and cell subsets were isolated.

TCR cDNA was synthesized by 5'RACE template switching, which introduced a universal primer site and unique molecular identifiers. Priming for cDNA synthesis came from both the TCR alpha and TCR beta constant segments. Library amplification involved two PCR steps, and the second step added sample barcodes and sequencing adapters. Sequencing of libraries was done on Illumina HiSeq 2500 (2x100 bp) or NovaSeq (2x150 bp). The paper's data handling went like this. MIGEC was used to demultiplex reads and collapse the reads into UMI consensus sequences, and MiXCR was used for V(D)J alignment. Vaccine-responding clonotypes were identified with edgeR using replicate PBMC samples, with FDR below 0.01 and a log2 fold change above 5 up to day 15 being required. Each bulk clonotype was labeled CD4 or CD8 based on which sequenced repertoire, CD4 or CD8, contained the clonotype at higher abundance. The public reads were reanalyzed by TCRdb: fastp trimming at Q25, MiXCR alignment, in-frame beta chains only. Records with the same CDR3 protein are collapsed into one entry carrying the most frequent genes and DNA. It is TCRdb's table, rather than the study itself, that gives the V and J calls and clone size. Counted in this sample were nearly 350,000 distinct CDR3 sequences; 7% to 9% of them appeared once. Approximately 15% of the sample rests with the top ten.

The treatment or condition label on this specimen signifies: live attenuated yellow fever vaccine strain. At every blood-draw timepoint, two biological replicates of bulk PBMCs were collected. PBMCs were isolated from peripheral blood using a standard Ficoll-Paque protocol. TriZol was used to extract RNA from bulk PBMCs, CD4 and CD8 fractions, and dextramer-positive and dextramer-negative fractions. Regarding this clonotype: The specificity of this receptor is unknown. There are no base qualities to consult, and no much larger clone falls within one base.

Study-wide findings and limitations: A small fraction of clonotypes appeared in both the CD4 and CD8 compartments, likely as a result of convergent recombination. Most clones expanded after primary vaccination (almost 97% of CD4 and around 89% of CD8) were re-detected after the booster, suggesting that broad memory maintenance occurred. Because the study included only a couple of donors, the extent to which the findings can be generalized is limited. Because abundant contaminating clonotypes from the bulk population could be contained in FACS-sorted repertoires, computational filtering was required. The secondary T-cell response was weaker than the primary response but faster, peaking on day 5 instead of day 15.

The germline V gene (reference sequence) yields MNHEY for CDR1 and SMNVEV for CDR2. Including cysteine and phenylalanine, the CDR3 has 16 amino acids. Left in the record is the CDR3 DNA by itself, 48 bases read in frame from the first base. V is pared back by 6 bases and J by 0 bases, with 15 bases lying between the germline termini. The rearrangement joined TRBV27 to TRBJ1-5, and possibly TRBD1, on 5 matching bases. The starting material was PBMCs, obtained around 45 days after the first yellow fever vaccination. The receptor was derived from a man aged 18 to 30 who received the YFV17D yellow fever vaccine. The CDR3 loop reads CASSSLQGDSNQPQHF. The sequence in DNA is TGTGCCAGCAGCTCGCTCCAGGGAGATAGCAATCAGCCCCAGCATTTT.